This is a list of T cell receptor beta chains from one sample in a study of cytomegalovirus exposure and HLA in healthy donors. Data came from immunoSEQ multiplex PCR; TCRdb stores just in-frame clones and leaves some out. With around 200,000 clones in the sample, the ten largest clones hold about 0.8%. Sequenced input: PBMCs. These receptors came from a woman younger than 35 in good health and CMV-seropositive. The CDR3 runs from the conserved cysteine through the conserved F or W. D genes are given only for firm matches.

d_gene,j_gene,v_gene,len,CDR3aa,CDR3nt
NA,TRBJ2-1,TRBV27,15,CASSLGQLINNEQFF,TGTGCCAGCAGTTTAGGGCAGCTAATCAACAATGAGCAGTTCTTC
TRBD1,TRBJ2-7,TRBV2,13,CASTRDRAYEQYF,TGTGCCAGCACTCGGGACAGGGCTTACGAGCAGTACTTC
NA,TRBJ2-1,TRBV19,14,CASTIGQISDEQFF,TGTGCCAGTACTATAGGACAGATCTCCGATGAGCAGTTCTTC
NA,TRBJ2-1,TRBV6-4,15,CASSVAASSYNEQFF,TGTGCCAGCAGTGTGGCGGCTAGCTCCTACAATGAGCAGTTCTTC
TRBD1,TRBJ1-2,TRBV7-2,13,CASSPGQGIGYTF,TGTGCCAGCAGCCCGGGACAGGGGATAGGCTACACCTTC
NA,TRBJ1-5,TRBV4-1,14,CASSQAGSNQPQHF,TGCGCCAGCAGCCAAGCAGGGTCCAATCAGCCCCAGCATTTT
NA,TRBJ2-2,TRBV5-6,16,CASSLDPSTNTGELFF,TGTGCCAGCAGCTTGGATCCCAGTACGAACACCGGGGAGCTGTTTTTT
TRBD1,TRBJ1-2,TRBV19,14,CASGPWDRDDGYTF,TGTGCCAGTGGTCCTTGGGACAGGGACGATGGCTACACCTTC
NA,TRBJ2-5,TRBV5-6,13,CASSFTGQETQYF,TGTGCCAGCAGTTTCACGGGACAAGAGACCCAGTACTTC
TRBD1,TRBJ1-2,TRBV6-4,13,CASSPTGDYGYTF,TGTGCCAGCAGCCCCACAGGGGACTATGGCTACACCTTC
NA,TRBJ2-7,TRBV6-5,14,CASRKTGGPYEQYF,TGTGCCAGCAGAAAGACAGGAGGCCCCTACGAGCAGTACTTC
NA,TRBJ1-3,TRBV9,16,CASSVNPTGSGNTIYF,TGTGCCAGCAGCGTTAACCCCACAGGGTCCGGAAACACCATATATTTT
TRBD2,TRBJ2-7,TRBV2,17,CASSDRGLAGYAYEQYF,TGTGCCAGCAGTGACAGGGGACTAGCGGGATACGCCTACGAGCAGTACTTC
NA,TRBJ2-7,TRBV6-1,14,CASSEEPWSYEQYF,TGTGCCAGCAGTGAAGAGCCTTGGTCCTACGAGCAGTACTTC
NA,TRBJ1-2,TRBV2,12,CASSVHVYGYTF,TGTGCCAGCAGTGTACACGTTTATGGCTACACCTTC
TRBD2,TRBJ2-1,TRBV19,14,CASSNAGGPYEQFF,TGTGCCAGTAGTAATGCGGGGGGGCCGTATGAGCAGTTCTTC
NA,TRBJ1-3,TRBV2,13,CASSGRGGNTIYF,TGTGCCAGCAGTGGACGCGGGGGAAACACCATATATTTT
NA,TRBJ1-3,TRBV9,15,CASSVDLAEGNTIYF,TGTGCCAGCAGCGTAGACTTGGCGGAGGGAAACACCATATATTTT
NA,TRBJ2-3,TRBV25-1,13,CASSESHRHTQYF,TGTGCCAGCAGTGAATCCCACAGGCATACGCAGTATTTT
NA,TRBJ2-3,TRBV5-1,14,CASRAGPRTDTQYF,TGCGCCAGCAGGGCGGGCCCCCGCACAGATACGCAGTATTTT
NA,TRBJ1-3,TRBV7-2,15,CASSLAANSGNTIYF,TGTGCCAGCAGCTTAGCGGCAAACTCTGGAAACACCATATATTTT
NA,TRBJ2-6,TRBV4-1,13,CASSSRGANVLTF,TGCGCCAGCAGCTCCCGTGGGGCCAACGTCCTGACTTTC
TRBD2,TRBJ2-2,TRBV5-1,16,CASSTLAGGNTGELFF,TGCGCCAGCAGCACCCTAGCGGGGGGAAACACCGGGGAGCTGTTTTTT
NA,TRBJ2-2,TRBV7-2,15,CASSLAGGDTGELFF,TGTGCCAGCAGCTTAGCGGGGGGTGACACCGGGGAGCTGTTTTTT
NA,TRBJ1-2,TRBV29-1,11,CSVKGPRGYTF,TGCAGCGTTAAGGGGCCGCGTGGCTACACCTTC
TRBD2,TRBJ2-5,TRBV5-4,13,CASSLRGEETQYF,TGTGCCAGCAGCTTACGGGGGGAGGAGACCCAGTACTTC
TRBD1,TRBJ1-1,TRBV19,15,CASSRGGGGGTEAFF,TGTGCCAGTAGTCGAGGAGGGGGCGGTGGAACTGAAGCTTTCTTT
NA,TRBJ2-5,TRBV6-5,12,CASRTSVETQYF,TGTGCCAGCAGAACTAGTGTTGAGACCCAGTACTTC
NA,TRBJ1-1,TRBV9,14,CASSIGLEGTEAFF,TGTGCCAGCAGCATCGGCCTGGAGGGCACTGAAGCTTTCTTT
TRBD1,TRBJ1-1,TRBV9,15,CASSPPTGMNTEAFF,TGTGCCAGCAGCCCCCCGACAGGGATGAACACTGAAGCTTTCTTT
TRBD2,TRBJ2-5,TRBV30,13,CAWAGLAGETQYF,TGTGCCTGGGCGGGACTAGCGGGGGAGACCCAGTACTTC
NA,TRBJ1-3,TRBV5-8,15,CASSRPAGSGNTIYF,TGTGCCAGCAGTCGTCCTGCGGGCTCTGGAAACACCATATATTTT
TRBD1,TRBJ2-2,TRBV4-1,13,CASGQGKTGELFF,TGCGCCAGCGGACAGGGGAAGACCGGGGAGCTGTTTTTT
TRBD2,TRBJ2-3,TRBV18,15,CASSPLAGLWDTQYF,TGTGCCAGCTCACCTCTAGCGGGGTTGTGGGATACGCAGTATTTT
NA,TRBJ1-1,TRBV5-1,13,CASSLDRNTEAFF,TGCGCCAGCAGCTTGGACAGGAACACTGAAGCTTTCTTT
NA,TRBJ1-4,TRBV5-1,16,CASSLAWGHPNEKLFF,TGCGCCAGCAGCTTGGCATGGGGGCATCCTAATGAAAAACTGTTTTTT
NA,TRBJ2-1,TRBV19,16,CASSQSTIPGDNEQFF,TGTGCCAGTAGTCAATCGACTATCCCGGGGGACAATGAGCAGTTCTTC
NA,TRBJ1-6,TRBV5-1,13,CASRGEYGSPLHF,TGCGCCAGCCGGGGGGAATATGGATCACCCCTCCACTTT
NA,TRBJ2-5,TRBV6-6,13,CASNTGLQETQYF,TGTGCCAGCAACACAGGGCTTCAAGAGACCCAGTACTTC
TRBD2,TRBJ2-1,TRBV7-6,14,CASSSGPREREQFF,TGTGCCAGCAGTAGCGGGCCCCGTGAGCGTGAGCAGTTCTTC
TRBD2,TRBJ2-5,TRBV9,14,CASSVGGGQETQYF,TGTGCCAGCAGCGTAGGGGGGGGGCAAGAGACCCAGTACTTC
NA,TRBJ2-1,TRBV6-1,16,CASSEGFGGADNEQFF,TGTGCCAGCAGTGAAGGGTTTGGGGGCGCAGACAATGAGCAGTTCTTC
NA,TRBJ1-2,TRBV21-1,17,CASSEEGDGGLYRGYTF,TGTGCCAGCAGCGAAGAGGGGGACGGTGGGTTATATCGGGGCTACACCTTC
NA,TRBJ1-2,TRBV19,13,CASCVSASYGYTF,TGTGCCAGTTGCGTCTCAGCTAGCTATGGCTACACCTTC
NA,TRBJ2-1,TRBV7-2,13,CASSLDRLNEQFF,TGTGCCAGCAGCTTAGATCGTCTCAATGAGCAGTTCTTC
TRBD2,TRBJ2-1,TRBV19,17,CASSRATTSGRGNEQFF,TGTGCCAGTAGCCGCGCCACCACTAGCGGGAGGGGCAATGAGCAGTTCTTC
NA,TRBJ1-2,TRBV5-5,16,CASSSGSIGSFYGYTF,TGTGCCAGCAGCTCAGGAAGCATAGGATCTTTCTATGGCTACACCTTC
NA,TRBJ1-4,TRBV5-1,15,CASSVEEATNEKLFF,TGCGCCAGCAGTGTTGAGGAAGCAACTAATGAAAAACTGTTTTTT
NA,TRBJ2-1,TRBV6-1,15,CASRTKSSSYNEQFF,TGTGCCAGCAGGACCAAATCTAGCTCCTACAATGAGCAGTTCTTC
TRBD2,TRBJ2-3,TRBV30,16,CAWSRSSGGITDTQYF,TGTGCCTGGAGTAGGTCTAGCGGGGGCATCACAGATACGCAGTATTTT
TRBD2,TRBJ2-7,TRBV5-1,16,CASSPSSGRDLYEQYF,TGCGCCAGCAGCCCCTCTAGCGGGAGAGATTTGTACGAGCAGTACTTC
TRBD2,TRBJ2-1,TRBV5-1,14,CASSSGTSFDEQFF,TGCGCCAGCAGCAGCGGGACTAGTTTTGATGAGCAGTTCTTC